This TCR beta chain came from a study of Tregs in tolerant kidney transplant recipients. Germline-derived CDR1 and CDR2 are GTSNPN and SVGIG (reference sequence). The CDR3 length is 15 residues. V gave up 2 bases and J gave up 0 bases, with 14 bases separating them. Related graft donors supplied nonmyeloablative bone marrow transplants, and mixed chimerism was transient. TCRdb keeps only in-frame clones here, not all; method: immunoSEQ multiplex PCR. This sample has tens of thousands of clones, with roughly 93% found just once. This rearrangement joins TRBV30 to TRBJ2-7; D possibly corresponds to TRBD1 (5 bases). This specimen consisted of CD4+ T cells from blood (PBMCs), obtained 12 months after the transplant. The receptor was derived from a human patient who received a combined kidney and bone marrow transplant. Some T cells may possibly be graft donor cells. The CDR3 loop reads CAWSRYRQSSYEQYF. The CDR3 DNA is TGTGCCTGGAGTAGATACCGACAGAGCTCCTACGAGCAGTACTTC.